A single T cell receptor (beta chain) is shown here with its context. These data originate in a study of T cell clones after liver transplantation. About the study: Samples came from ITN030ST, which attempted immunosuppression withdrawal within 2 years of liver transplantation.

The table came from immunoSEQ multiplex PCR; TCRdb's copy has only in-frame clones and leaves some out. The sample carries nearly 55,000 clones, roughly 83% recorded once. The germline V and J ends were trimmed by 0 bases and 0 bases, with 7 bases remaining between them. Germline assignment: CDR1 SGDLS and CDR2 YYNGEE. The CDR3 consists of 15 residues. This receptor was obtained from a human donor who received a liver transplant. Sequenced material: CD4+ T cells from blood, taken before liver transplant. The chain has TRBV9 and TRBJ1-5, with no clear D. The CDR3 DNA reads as TGTGCCAGCAGCGTAGCAGAGGGTAGCAATCAGCCCCAGCATTTT. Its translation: CASSVAEGSNQPQHF.